One and the same sample provided the 9 T cell receptor beta chains below, sequenced in a study of shared clonotypes between healthy human individuals. Positive CCR7 selection of CD45RO-negative cells yielded the naive CD8 cells, and terminally differentiated effector memory CD45RA+ cells were excluded. The data were produced by immunoSEQ multiplex PCR, yet TCRdb's version contains in-frame clones alone and is incomplete. The table records 550,000 to 750,000 clones, just over 90% of them present only once. Source material: naive CD8+ T cells sorted from blood. Receptors originate from a man aged 25-45 years in good health.

This clone was counted once. Other DNA sequences of this sample code for an identical CDR3. CDR3 DNA sequence: TGTGCCAGCAGTTTACAAGGTTACGAGCAGTACTTC. It encodes CASSLQGYEQYF. The chain employs TRBV27 and TRBJ2-7; D not certain. The V gene lost 2 bases and the J gene lost 4 bases, with 6 bases spanning the gap. Germline loops: CDR1 MNHEY, CDR2 SMNVEV (reference sequence). CDR3 length: 12 residues.

This chain links TRBV5-1 with TRBJ1-1; no firm D call. With 1 base removed from V and 1 base from J, the gap between germline ends came to 8 bases. This CDR3 has 14 amino acids. CDR1 and CDR2 (germline): SGHRS, YFSETQ. Here the CDR3 reads CASSLRDKNTEAFF. The CDR3 DNA follows: TGCGCCAGCAGCTTGAGAGACAAGAACACTGAAGCTTTCTTT.

The chain recombines TRBV27 with TRBJ1-1; D gene uncertain. The germline V gene encodes CDR1 MNHEY and CDR2 SMNVEV (reference sequence). This CDR3 spans 16 amino acids. Trimming took 2 bases from V and 4 from J, leaving 17 bases between them. CDR3 amino acids: CASSLGLSGVSTEAFF. The DNA of the CDR3 is TGTGCCAGCAGTTTAGGGTTGAGCGGGGTATCCACTGAAGCTTTCTTT.

This chain links TRBV11-1 with TRBJ2-1, with D hard to call. There are 15 residues in the CDR3. V shed 2 bases and J shed 0 bases, with 8 bases lying between them. Germline V gene data show CDR1 as SGHAT and CDR2 as FQDESV (reference sequence). The CDR3 DNA reads as TGTGCCAGCAGCTTAAGACGGATCTCCTACAATGAGCAGTTCTTC. Its translation is CASSLRRISYNEQFF.

A remark on this clone: The junction shows a germline mismatch at one end, possibly a read error. This sequence joins TRBV7-8 and TRBJ2-7, with 11 bases aligning to TRBD2. The CDR3 has 14 residues. Germline V gene sequence: CDR1 SGHVS, CDR2 FQNEAQ. The CDR3 sequence: CASRLAGGPYEQYF. CDR3 nucleotides: TGTGCCAGCAGGTTAGCGGGAGGGCCCTACGAGCAGTACTTC. The whole variable domain, remainder taken from reference TRBV7-8 and TRBJ2-7, is GAGVSQSPRYKVAKRGQDVALRCDPISGHVSLFWYQQALGQGPEFLTYFQNEAQLDKSGLPSDRFFAERPEGSVSTLKIQRTQQEDSAVYLCASRLAGGPYEQYFGPGTRLTVT.

This rearrangement joins TRBV27 to TRBJ1-1; D uncertain. This CDR3 is 14 amino acids long. Trimming left V 3 bases short and J 2 bases short, with 10 bases between. Germline CDR1 reads MNHEY; CDR2 reads SMNVEV (reference sequence). CDR3: CASSFSYQNTEAFF. The CDR3 DNA sequence: TGTGCCAGCAGTTTCTCCTACCAAAACACTGAAGCTTTCTTT.

This chain joins TRBV28 and TRBJ2-1, with 9 bases that match TRBD1. V dropped 3 bases and J dropped 12; count of bases not matched to a gene: 6. The CDR3 covers 13 residues. Germline V gene data show CDR1 as MDHEN and CDR2 as SYDVKM. CDR3 in amino acids: CASSLGQGQRQFF. The CDR3, as DNA: TGTGCCAGCAGTTTGGGACAGGGACAAAGGCAGTTCTTC.

J is TRBJ2-3 and V is TRBV5-1; D is undetermined. Trimming pared 7 bases from V and 2 bases from J, leaving 20 bases between. This CDR3 has 16 residues. Germline values: CDR1 SGHRS, CDR2 YFSETQ. The CDR3 DNA reads TGCGCCAGCTCCCCCCTAGGGCCGAGCGTCACAGATACGCAGTATTTT. Translation: CASSPLGPSVTDTQYF.

The chain couples TRBV5-8 to TRBJ2-2; 9 nucleotides agree with TRBD1. Germline V lookup: CDR1 SGHTS, CDR2 YDEGEE. This CDR3 contains 16 residues. J gave up 5 bases and V 4 bases, and 9 bases lay outside the gene matches. For the CDR3, the DNA is TGTGCCAGCAGCCCTTTCGGGACAGGGCGGACCGGGGAGCTGTTTTTT. It is translated as CASSPFGTGRTGELFF.